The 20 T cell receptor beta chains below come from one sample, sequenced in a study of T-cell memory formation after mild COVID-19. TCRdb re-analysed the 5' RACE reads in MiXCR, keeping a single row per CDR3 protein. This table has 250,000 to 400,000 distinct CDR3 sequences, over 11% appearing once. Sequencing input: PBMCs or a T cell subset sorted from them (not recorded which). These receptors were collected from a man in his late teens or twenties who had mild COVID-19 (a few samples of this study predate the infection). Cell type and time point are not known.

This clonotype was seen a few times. The CDR3 sequence is CASSVQGNTQYF. Written as DNA, the CDR3 is TGTGCCAGCAGCGTCCAGGGAAATACGCAGTATTTT. This sequence joins TRBV9 and TRBJ2-3, with D perhaps matching TRBD1 (5 bases). The CDR3 has 12 amino acids. Germline CDR1 reads SGDLS; CDR2 reads YYNGEE. Trimming stripped 2 bases from V and 7 bases from J, with 8 bases between. Combining the CDR3 with reference TRBV9 and TRBJ2-3 gives the whole variable domain DSGVTQTPKHLITATGQRVTLRCSPRSGDLSVYWYQQSLDQGLQFLIQYYNGEERAKGNILERFSAQQFPDLHSELNLSSLELGDSALYFCASSVQGNTQYFGPGTRLTVL.

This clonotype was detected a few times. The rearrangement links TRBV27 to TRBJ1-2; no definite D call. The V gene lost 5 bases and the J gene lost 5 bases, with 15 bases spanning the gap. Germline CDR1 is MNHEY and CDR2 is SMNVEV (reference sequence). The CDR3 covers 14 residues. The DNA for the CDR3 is TGTGCCAGCAGTCCCACCAGGACTGGTTATGGCTACACCTTC. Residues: CASSPTRTGYGYTF.

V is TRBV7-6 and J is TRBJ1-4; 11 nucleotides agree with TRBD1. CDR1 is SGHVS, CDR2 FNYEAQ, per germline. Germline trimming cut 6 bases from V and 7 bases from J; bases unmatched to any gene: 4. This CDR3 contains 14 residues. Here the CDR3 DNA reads TGTGCCAGCAGTTCCGGGACAGGGGGTGAAAAACTGTTTTTT. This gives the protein CASSSGTGGEKLFF.

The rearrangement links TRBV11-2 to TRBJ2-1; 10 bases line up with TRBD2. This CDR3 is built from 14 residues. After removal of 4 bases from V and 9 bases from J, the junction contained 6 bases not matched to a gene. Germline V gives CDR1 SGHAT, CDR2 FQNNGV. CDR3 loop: CASSWGLALGEQFF. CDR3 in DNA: TGTGCCAGCAGCTGGGGACTAGCGTTGGGTGAGCAGTTCTTC.

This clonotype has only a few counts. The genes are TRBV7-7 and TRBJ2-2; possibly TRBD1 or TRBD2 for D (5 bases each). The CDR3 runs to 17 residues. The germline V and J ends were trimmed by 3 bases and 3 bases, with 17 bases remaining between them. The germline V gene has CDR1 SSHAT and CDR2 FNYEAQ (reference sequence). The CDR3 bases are TGTGCCAGCAGCTTGGGGGATCAGGTTATCTACACCGGGGAGCTGTTTTTT. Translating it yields CASSLGDQVIYTGELFF.

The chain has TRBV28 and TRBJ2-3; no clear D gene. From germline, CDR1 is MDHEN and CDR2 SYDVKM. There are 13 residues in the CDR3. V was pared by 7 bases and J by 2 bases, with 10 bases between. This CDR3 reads CASNPQPTDTQYF. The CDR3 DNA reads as TGTGCCAGCAATCCCCAGCCCACAGATACGCAGTATTTT.

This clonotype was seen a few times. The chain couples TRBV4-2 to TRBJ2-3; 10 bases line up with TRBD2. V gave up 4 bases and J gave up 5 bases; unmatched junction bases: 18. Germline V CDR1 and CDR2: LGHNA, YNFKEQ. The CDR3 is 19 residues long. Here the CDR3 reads CASSRIMITGTSVVDTQYF. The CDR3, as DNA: TGTGCCAGCAGCCGAATAATGATCACCGGGACTAGCGTGGTAGATACGCAGTATTTT.

CDR3 in amino acids: CASSHPRESGDQEQFF. CDR3 sequence (DNA): TGCGCCAGCAGCCATCCCCGGGAAAGTGGCGATCAGGAGCAGTTCTTC. The chain uses TRBV4-3 and TRBJ2-1; a weak D match, TRBD2 (5 bases). Trimming shortened V by 3 bases and J by 10 bases, and 22 bases separated the two germline ends. The CDR3 is 16 residues long. Germline V gene sequence: CDR1 LGHNA, CDR2 YSLEER.

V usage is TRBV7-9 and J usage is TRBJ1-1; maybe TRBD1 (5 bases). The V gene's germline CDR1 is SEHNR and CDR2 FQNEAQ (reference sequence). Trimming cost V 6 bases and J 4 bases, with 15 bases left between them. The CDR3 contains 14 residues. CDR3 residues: CASSRDPGGTEAFF. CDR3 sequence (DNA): TGTGCCAGCAGTCGAGACCCGGGGGGCACTGAAGCTTTCTTT. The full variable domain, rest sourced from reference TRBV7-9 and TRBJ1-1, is DTGVSQNPRHKITKRGQNVTFRCDPISEHNRLYWYRQTLGQGPEFLTYFQNEAQLEKSRLLSDRFSAERPKGSFSTLEIQRTEQGDSAMYLCASSRDPGGTEAFFGQGTRLTVV.

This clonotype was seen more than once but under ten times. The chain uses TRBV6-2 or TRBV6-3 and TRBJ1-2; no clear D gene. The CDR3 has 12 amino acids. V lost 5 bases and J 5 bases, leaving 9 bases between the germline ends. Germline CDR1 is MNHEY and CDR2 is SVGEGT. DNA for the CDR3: TGTGCCAGCAGTCAAGTAATATATGGCTACACCTTC. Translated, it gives CASSQVIYGYTF.

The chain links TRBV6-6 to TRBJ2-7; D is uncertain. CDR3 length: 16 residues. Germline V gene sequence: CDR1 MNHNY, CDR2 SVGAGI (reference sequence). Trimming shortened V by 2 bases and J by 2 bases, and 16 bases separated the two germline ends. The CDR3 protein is CASSYAPEVPTYEQYF. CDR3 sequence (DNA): TGTGCCAGCAGTTACGCCCCTGAGGTCCCTACCTACGAGCAGTACTTC.

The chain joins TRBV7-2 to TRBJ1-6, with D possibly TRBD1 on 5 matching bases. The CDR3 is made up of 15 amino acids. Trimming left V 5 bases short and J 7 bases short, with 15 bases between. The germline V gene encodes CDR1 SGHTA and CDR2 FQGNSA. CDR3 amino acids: CASSLRGTENSPLHF. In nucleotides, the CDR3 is TGTGCCAGCAGCCTACGCGGGACTGAGAATTCACCCCTCCACTTT.

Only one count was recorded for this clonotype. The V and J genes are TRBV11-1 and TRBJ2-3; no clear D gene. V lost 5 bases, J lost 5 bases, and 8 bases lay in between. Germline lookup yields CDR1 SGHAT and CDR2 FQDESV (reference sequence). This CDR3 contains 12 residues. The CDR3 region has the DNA TGTGCCAGCAGCCATGAGGAAGATACGCAGTATTTT. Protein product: CASSHEEDTQYF. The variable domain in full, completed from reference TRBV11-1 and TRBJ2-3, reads EAEVAQSPRYKITEKSQAVAFWCDPISGHATLYWYRQILGQGPELLVQFQDESVVDDSQLPKDRFSAERLKGVDSTLKIQPAELGDSAMYLCASSHEEDTQYFGPGTRLTVL.

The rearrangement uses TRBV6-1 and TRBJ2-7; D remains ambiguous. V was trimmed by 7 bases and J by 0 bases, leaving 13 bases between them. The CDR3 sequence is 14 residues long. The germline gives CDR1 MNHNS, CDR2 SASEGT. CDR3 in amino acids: CASKAQGVSYEQYV. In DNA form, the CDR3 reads TGTGCCAGCAAAGCACAAGGCGTCTCCTACGAGCAGTACGTC.

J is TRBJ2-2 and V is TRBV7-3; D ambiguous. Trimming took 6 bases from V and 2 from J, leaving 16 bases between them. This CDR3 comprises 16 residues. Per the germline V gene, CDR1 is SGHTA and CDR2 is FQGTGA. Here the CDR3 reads CASRLTWVENTGELFF. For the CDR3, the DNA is TGTGCCAGCAGGCTTACCTGGGTTGAAAACACCGGGGAGCTGTTTTTT.

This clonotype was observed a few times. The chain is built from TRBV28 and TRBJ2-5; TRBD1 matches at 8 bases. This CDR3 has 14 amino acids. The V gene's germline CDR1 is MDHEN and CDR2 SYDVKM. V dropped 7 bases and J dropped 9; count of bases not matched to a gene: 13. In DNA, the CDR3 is TGTGCCAGCACCCCCGGGACAGGCCATCTGGCCCAGTACTTC. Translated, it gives CASTPGTGHLAQYF.

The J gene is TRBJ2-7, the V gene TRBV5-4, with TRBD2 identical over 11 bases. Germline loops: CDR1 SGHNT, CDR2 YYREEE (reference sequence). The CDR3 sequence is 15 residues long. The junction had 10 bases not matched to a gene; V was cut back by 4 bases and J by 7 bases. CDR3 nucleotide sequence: TGTGCCAGCAGCGGTAGCGGGGGGGCCGCGACAGAGCAGTACTTC. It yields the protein CASSGSGGAATEQYF.

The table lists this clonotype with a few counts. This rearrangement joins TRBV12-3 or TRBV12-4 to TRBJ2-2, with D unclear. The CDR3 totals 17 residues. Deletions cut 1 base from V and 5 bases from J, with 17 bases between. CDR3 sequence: CASSLGTFPNPTGELFF. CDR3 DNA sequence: TGTGCCAGCAGTTTAGGTACTTTCCCCAATCCTACCGGGGAGCTGTTTTTT.

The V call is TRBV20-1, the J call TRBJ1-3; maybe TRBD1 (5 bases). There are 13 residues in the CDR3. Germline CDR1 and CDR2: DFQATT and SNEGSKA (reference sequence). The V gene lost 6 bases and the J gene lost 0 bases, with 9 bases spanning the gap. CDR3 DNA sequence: TGCAGTGCCGGACATGCCTCTGGAAACACCATATATTTT. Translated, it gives CSAGHASGNTIYF.

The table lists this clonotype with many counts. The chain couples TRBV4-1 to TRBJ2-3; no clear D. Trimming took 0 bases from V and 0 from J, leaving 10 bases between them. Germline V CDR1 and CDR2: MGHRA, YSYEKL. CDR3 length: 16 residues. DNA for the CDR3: TGCGCCAGCAGCCAAGAAGGGATCCCTAGCACAGATACGCAGTATTTT. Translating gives CASSQEGIPSTDTQYF.